A single sample is the source of the 6 T cell receptor beta chains below, sequenced in a study of OX40 agonist ivuxolimab in advanced cancers. Sequenced by immunoSEQ multiplex PCR; TCRdb stores in-frame clones only, minus some. Among tens of thousands of clones, 80% to 90% were seen once, and the ten largest hold about 1.2%. This specimen was CD4+ or CD8+ T cells sorted from blood, taken in a trial of the OX40 agonist ivuxolimab. All receptors derive from an adult with an advanced solid tumor such as melanoma, head and neck, liver or kidney cancer.

The chain is built from TRBV28 and TRBJ1-4; possible D gene TRBD1, 6 bases. The CDR3 has 14 amino acids. Deletions cut 6 bases from V and 4 bases from J, with 12 bases between. Germline V gene sequence: CDR1 MDHEN, CDR2 SYDVKM. Here the CDR3 reads CASRRQAFNEKLFF. The CDR3 DNA reads TGTGCCAGCAGGCGACAGGCGTTTAATGAAAAACTGTTTTTT.

In DNA form, the CDR3 reads TGTGCCAGCAGTGACGTTAGCGGGTTCCAAGAGACCCAGTACTTC. The encoded protein is CASSDVSGFQETQYF. The chain employs TRBV25-1 and TRBJ2-5, with 7 bases identical to TRBD2. Trimming removed 3 bases from V and 1 base from J; junction bases left unmatched: 5. This CDR3 is 15 amino acids long. Germline CDR1 is MGHDK and CDR2 is SYGVNS.

The chain employs TRBV2 and TRBJ1-2; D is perhaps TRBD1 (5 bases). The CDR3 is 12 residues long. Germline CDR1 is SNHLY and CDR2 is FYNNEI. V dropped 7 bases and J dropped 2 bases, with 8 bases sitting between them. In DNA, the CDR3 is TGTGCCAGCATGGGGCAGAACTATGGCTACACCTTC. The encoded protein is CASMGQNYGYTF.

The rearrangement uses TRBV19 and TRBJ2-3; D is perhaps TRBD2 (5 bases). Deletions cut 6 bases from V and 0 bases from J, with 16 bases between. Germline V gene lookup returns CDR1 LNHDA and CDR2 SQIVND (reference sequence). The CDR3 loop spans 16 amino acids. CDR3 bases: TGTGCCAGTAGGCCTGCCATGACTACTAGCACAGATACGCAGTATTTT. It specifies CASRPAMTTSTDTQYF.

This CDR3 is CASSRWGTNEQFF. The DNA of the CDR3 is TGTGCCAGCAGCCGTTGGGGTACCAATGAGCAGTTCTTC. This chain connects TRBV9 to TRBJ2-1; no clear D. CDR3 length: 13 residues. Deletions cut 4 bases from V and 6 bases from J, with 11 bases between. The germline gives CDR1 SGDLS, CDR2 YYNGEE. Filled out from reference TRBV9 and TRBJ2-1, the complete variable domain reads DSGVTQTPKHLITATGQRVTLRCSPRSGDLSVYWYQQSLDQGLQFLIQYYNGEERAKGNILERFSAQQFPDLHSELNLSSLELGDSALYFCASSRWGTNEQFFGPGTRLTVL.

The chain combines TRBV2 with TRBJ2-7; D may be TRBD1 or TRBD2 (5 bases each). V was shortened by 7 bases and J by 3 bases, with 10 bases between the two germline ends. CDR1 and CDR2 (germline): SNHLY, FYNNEI. The CDR3 covers 12 residues. DNA for the CDR3: TGTGCCAGCAAGGGACGGAGCTACGAGCAGTACTTC. Its protein is CASKGRSYEQYF.